The 18 T cell receptor beta chains presented below share a single source sample, sequenced in a study of T cells in Graves' hyperthyroidism and ophthalmopathy. The source material, RNA transcripts, was used to amplify TCR beta CDR3 regions. A first-round RT-PCR of the TCR CDR3 used the HTBI primer set. In TCRdb, the multiplex PCR reads were re-called with MiXCR into one record per CDR3 protein. The sample has hundreds of thousands of distinct CDR3 sequences, approximately 40% seen once. Sample: blood. The receptor source for this set is a man aged 18 to 29 with Graves' hyperthyroidism.

In DNA, the CDR3 is TGCAGCGTTGAAGATCCTTACAGGAGGAACACTGAAGCTTTCTTT. Amino acid sequence: CSVEDPYRRNTEAFF. The chain uses TRBV29-1 and TRBJ1-1, with D possibly being TRBD1 (5 bases). V was pared by 0 bases and J by 1 base, with 12 bases between. Germline lookup yields CDR1 SQVTM and CDR2 ANQGSEA. This CDR3 spans 15 amino acids.

This clonotype was counted ten times or more. This chain joins TRBV12-3 or TRBV12-4 and TRBJ1-6; 7 bases are shared with TRBD1. The CDR3 extends over 12 amino acids. V trimming: 6 bases; J trimming: 11 bases; junction bases outside the gene matches: 4. CDR3 residues: CASSDGTAPLHF. DNA for the CDR3: TGTGCCAGCAGCGACGGGACAGCACCCCTCCACTTT.

The chain links TRBV6-5 to TRBJ1-2; D unclear. The germline V and J ends were trimmed by 3 bases and 2 bases, with 13 bases remaining between them. This CDR3 region has 15 residues. Germline V gives CDR1 MNHEY, CDR2 SVGAGI. CDR3 in DNA: TGTGCCAGCAGTTATTCCCCGAGCCCCAACTATGGCTACACCTTC. Translating it yields CASSYSPSPNYGYTF.

This clonotype has a handful of counts. The genes are TRBV9 and TRBJ1-1, with a tentative D call TRBD1 (6 bases). Looked up from germline, CDR1 is SGDLS and CDR2 is YYNGEE. V lost 0 bases and J 6 bases, leaving 12 bases between the germline ends. The CDR3 length is 14 residues. The CDR3 loop is CASSVATGFPEAFF. The CDR3 bases are TGTGCCAGCAGCGTAGCCACAGGGTTCCCTGAAGCTTTCTTT.

In this sample, this clonotype turned up a few times. The chain recombines TRBV6-6 with TRBJ1-4; perhaps TRBD1 as D (5 bases). The germline V gene encodes CDR1 MNHNY and CDR2 SVGAGI (reference sequence). The V and J ends lost 6 bases and 5 bases respectively, with 13 bases between them. The CDR3 runs to 14 residues. The CDR3 DNA is TGTGCCAGCAGCCCGGGGCCTGCAAATGAAAAACTGTTTTTT. Translation gives CASSPGPANEKLFF.

The genes are TRBV7-3 and TRBJ1-5; TRBD1 matches at 7 bases. V shed 3 bases and J 0 bases; nucleotides not matched to a gene: 11. The germline CDR1 and CDR2 sequences are SGHTA and FQGTGA. The CDR3 is 18 residues long. CDR3 bases: TGTGCCAGCAGCTTGGGACAGCCTTGGGGGTATAGCAATCAGCCCCAGCATTTT. The encoded protein is CASSLGQPWGYSNQPQHF.

The rearrangement joins TRBV2 to TRBJ1-1; D unclear. Per germline, CDR1 SNHLY and CDR2 FYNNEI. V lost 5 bases and J 4 bases, leaving 17 bases between the germline ends. CDR3 length: 15 amino acids. CDR3 protein: CASSLRGKSGTEAFF. The CDR3, as DNA: TGTGCCAGCAGTTTACGGGGAAAGTCAGGCACTGAAGCTTTCTTT.

This clonotype was counted a few times. J is TRBJ1-1 and V is TRBV2; 7 nucleotides align to TRBD1. The CDR3 contains 14 residues. Losses at the gene ends were 7 bases for V and 6 bases for J; bases not matched to a gene: 11. Germline V CDR1 and CDR2: SNHLY, FYNNEI. The DNA for the CDR3 is TGTGCCAGCAACGCACAGGGGTCAGGCTCTGAAGCTTTCTTT. Translation: CASNAQGSGSEAFF.

This chain joins TRBV6-5 and TRBJ1-5; D ambiguous. V dropped 9 bases and J dropped 9 bases, with 6 bases sitting between them. The CDR3 length is 9 residues. CDR1 MNHEY and CDR2 SVGAGI come from the germline V gene. In nucleotides, the CDR3 is TGTGCCAGTTCGTGGCCCCAGCATTTT. Protein sequence: CASSWPQHF.

This CDR3 is CASSPPFGPRFQETQYF. CDR3 bases: TGTGCCAGCTCACCACCGTTCGGACCCCGGTTCCAAGAGACCCAGTACTTC. The chain recombines TRBV7-9 with TRBJ2-5; D uncertain. CDR3 length: 17 residues. Germline-derived CDR1 and CDR2 are SEHNR and FQNEAQ (reference sequence). Trimming left V 8 bases short and J 1 base short, with 23 bases between.

This clonotype has just a few counts. V usage is TRBV7-9 and J usage is TRBJ2-7; a possible D gene is TRBD1 (6 bases). V lost 5 bases and J 2 bases, leaving 25 bases between the germline ends. Germline CDR1 and CDR2: SEHNR and FQNEAQ (reference sequence). This CDR3 spans 18 amino acids. In nucleotides, the CDR3 is TGTGCCAGCAGCCCACCTGCGAAAAAATGGGACACTGCCTACGAGCAGTACTTC. Its translation is CASSPPAKKWDTAYEQYF.

This clonotype appeared many times. The rearrangement uses TRBV7-8 and TRBJ2-2; D may be TRBD1 (8 bases). The V gene's germline CDR1 is SGHVS and CDR2 FQNEAQ. This CDR3 has 15 residues. The V gene lost 5 bases and the J gene lost 6 bases, with 16 bases spanning the gap. In nucleotides, the CDR3 is TGTGCCAGCAGCATGGACAGGGAGGGATCCGGGGAGCTGTTTTTT. Translating it yields CASSMDREGSGELFF. Full variable domain (remainder filled in from reference TRBV7-8 and TRBJ2-2): GAGVSQSPRYKVAKRGQDVALRCDPISGHVSLFWYQQALGQGPEFLTYFQNEAQLDKSGLPSDRFFAERPEGSVSTLKIQRTQQEDSAVYLCASSMDREGSGELFFGEGSRLTVL.

The chain recombines TRBV20-1 with TRBJ2-6; a weak D match, TRBD1 (5 bases). Germline V gene lookup returns CDR1 DFQATT and CDR2 SNEGSKA (reference sequence). With 3 bases removed from V and 10 bases from J, the gap between germline ends came to 10 bases. CDR3 length equals 12 residues. This CDR3 is CSARGQLNVLTF. CDR3 in DNA: TGCAGTGCTAGGGGGCAGTTGAACGTCCTGACTTTC.

This clonotype appeared a few times. The chain employs TRBV12-3 or TRBV12-4 and TRBJ1-1; D might be TRBD1 (6 bases). Deletions cut 6 bases from V and 8 bases from J, with 10 bases between. The CDR3 has 11 amino acids. The CDR3 is CASSNRVEAFF. CDR3 coding DNA: TGTGCCAGCAGCAACAGGGTGGAAGCTTTCTTT.

J is TRBJ2-7 and V is TRBV20-1, with 9 positions matching TRBD1. The germline gives CDR1 DFQATT, CDR2 SNEGSKA (reference sequence). Germline trimming cut 5 bases from V and 1 base from J; bases unmatched to any gene: 9. CDR3 length: 15 residues. CDR3 coding DNA: TGCAGTGCTGAACCCGGGACAGGGCGTTCCTACGAGCAGTACTTC. This encodes CSAEPGTGRSYEQYF.

The chain's CDR3 is CASSQDVRRGGNSPLHF. DNA of the CDR3: TGTGCCAGCAGCCAAGATGTGAGAAGAGGGGGTAATTCACCCCTCCACTTT. J is TRBJ1-6 and V is TRBV7-2; D may be TRBD1 (6 bases). Looked up from germline, CDR1 is SGHTA and CDR2 is FQGNSA. Trimming removed 5 bases at V and 6 bases at J, with 20 bases between. The CDR3 loop spans 17 amino acids.

This clonotype occurred many times. J is TRBJ1-5 and V is TRBV2; tentative D call: TRBD1 (6 bases). V was clipped by 2 bases and J by 4 bases, with 12 bases between them. Germline CDR1 reads SNHLY; CDR2 reads FYNNEI. The CDR3 length is 15 residues. CDR3 protein: CASSESGQGNQPQHF. The CDR3 DNA reads as TGTGCCAGCAGTGAAAGTGGGCAGGGGAATCAGCCCCAGCATTTT. Variable domain in full (rest from reference TRBV2 and TRBJ1-5): EPEVTQTPSHQVTQMGQEVILRCVPISNHLYFYWYRQILGQKVEFLVSFYNNEISEKSEIFDDQFSVERPDGSNFTLKIRSTKLEDSAMYFCASSESGQGNQPQHFGDGTRLSIL.

The rearrangement uses TRBV29-1 and TRBJ1-1, with D hard to call. V lost 1 base to trimming and J lost 3 bases, with 6 bases between them. There are 12 residues in the CDR3. The germline CDR1 and CDR2 sequences are SQVTM and ANQGSEA. CDR3 sequence: CSVEASYTEAFF. The CDR3 DNA reads TGCAGCGTTGAAGCTTCCTACACTGAAGCTTTCTTT.